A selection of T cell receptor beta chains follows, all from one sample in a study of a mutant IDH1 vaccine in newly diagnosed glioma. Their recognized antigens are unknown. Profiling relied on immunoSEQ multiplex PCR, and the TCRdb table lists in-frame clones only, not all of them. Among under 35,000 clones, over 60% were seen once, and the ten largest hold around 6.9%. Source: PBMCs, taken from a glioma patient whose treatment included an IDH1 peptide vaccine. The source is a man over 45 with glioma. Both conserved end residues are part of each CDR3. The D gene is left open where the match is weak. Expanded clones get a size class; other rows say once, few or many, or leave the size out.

CDR3aa: CASSLSRTGRTEAFF
CDR3nt: TGTGCCAGCAGCTTATCTCGGACAGGGAGAACTGAAGCTTTCTTT
d_gene: TRBD1
abundance: NA
v_gene: TRBV13
j_gene: TRBJ1-1
len: 15

CDR3aa: CASSERGEAFF
CDR3nt: TGTGCCAGCAGTGAAAGAGGGGAAGCTTTCTTT
d_gene: NA
abundance: NA
v_gene: TRBV6-1
j_gene: TRBJ1-1
len: 11

CDR3aa: CASSGQDIKETQYF
CDR3nt: TGTGCCAGCTCAGGACAGGACATTAAAGAGACCCAGTACTTC
d_gene: TRBD1
abundance: NA
v_gene: TRBV25-1
j_gene: TRBJ2-5
len: 14

CDR3aa: CASSYGGRTGELFF
CDR3nt: TGTGCCAGCAGTTACGGCGGAAGGACCGGGGAGCTGTTTTTT
d_gene: NA
abundance: once
v_gene: TRBV6-5
j_gene: TRBJ2-2
len: 14

CDR3aa: CASSPVGGMNTEAFF
CDR3nt: TGCGCCAGCAGTCCTGTCGGGGGGATGAACACTGAAGCTTTCTTT
d_gene: NA
abundance: NA
v_gene: TRBV4-3
j_gene: TRBJ1-1
len: 15

CDR3aa: CASSLKFLRNTGELFF
CDR3nt: TGTGCCAGCAGCTTGAAGTTCCTTAGAAACACCGGGGAGCTGTTTTTT
d_gene: NA
abundance: NA
v_gene: TRBV5-5
j_gene: TRBJ2-2
len: 16

CDR3aa: CASSLGQQAGELFF
CDR3nt: TGTGCCAGCTCACTAGGACAGCAGGCGGGGGAGCTGTTTTTT
d_gene: NA
abundance: NA
v_gene: TRBV18
j_gene: TRBJ2-2
len: 14

CDR3aa: CASSERGRDEQYF
CDR3nt: TGTGCCAGCAGTGAAAGGGGAAGGGACGAGCAGTACTTC
d_gene: NA
abundance: NA
v_gene: TRBV6-1
j_gene: TRBJ2-7
len: 13

CDR3aa: CASSSLAGSSYNEQFF
CDR3nt: TGTGCCAGCAGCTCCTTAGCGGGGAGCTCCTACAATGAGCAGTTCTTC
d_gene: TRBD2
abundance: NA
v_gene: TRBV7-9
j_gene: TRBJ2-1
len: 16

CDR3aa: CASSLGPDRPQHF
CDR3nt: TGTGCCAGCAGCTTGGGACCGGATCGGCCCCAGCATTTT
d_gene: NA
abundance: NA
v_gene: TRBV5-4
j_gene: TRBJ1-5
len: 13

CDR3aa: CASILRGADTEAFF
CDR3nt: TGTGCCAGCATCCTTAGGGGGGCTGACACTGAAGCTTTCTTT
d_gene: NA
abundance: NA
v_gene: TRBV7-2
j_gene: TRBJ1-1
len: 14

CDR3aa: CASSLGGRYNEQFF
CDR3nt: TGTGCCAGCAGCCTTGGGGGGCGGTACAATGAGCAGTTCTTC
d_gene: NA
abundance: NA
v_gene: TRBV13
j_gene: TRBJ2-1
len: 14

CDR3aa: CASSYVDRGNVLTF
CDR3nt: TGCGCCAGCAGCTACGTGGACAGGGGAAACGTCCTGACTTTC
d_gene: TRBD1
abundance: NA
v_gene: TRBV5-1
j_gene: TRBJ2-6
len: 14

CDR3aa: CASSPEPWGGGYNEQFF
CDR3nt: TGTGCCAGCAGCCCCGAACCTTGGGGAGGTGGATACAATGAGCAGTTCTTC
d_gene: NA
abundance: once
v_gene: TRBV5-4
j_gene: TRBJ2-1
len: 17

CDR3aa: CASSLADTGTSYEQYF
CDR3nt: TGTGCCAGCAGCTTAGCGGATACGGGGACATCCTACGAGCAGTACTTC
d_gene: NA
abundance: NA
v_gene: TRBV7-8
j_gene: TRBJ2-7
len: 16

CDR3aa: CASSQGQSAGFTSYEQYF
CDR3nt: TGCGCCAGCAGCCAAGGACAGTCCGCCGGGTTTACCTCCTACGAGCAGTACTTC
d_gene: NA
abundance: NA
v_gene: TRBV4-1
j_gene: TRBJ2-7
len: 18

CDR3aa: CASSSVEKLFF
CDR3nt: TGTGCCAGCTCGTCAGTTGAAAAACTGTTTTTT
d_gene: NA
abundance: NA
v_gene: TRBV28
j_gene: TRBJ1-4
len: 11

CDR3aa: CASTPRGDRVQKLFF
CDR3nt: TGTGCCAGTACCCCTCGAGGGGACAGGGTTCAAAAACTGTTTTTT
d_gene: TRBD1
abundance: NA
v_gene: TRBV19
j_gene: TRBJ1-4
len: 15

CDR3aa: CASSSGLRTTEAFF
CDR3nt: TGTGCCAGCAGCTCAGGACTCAGGACCACTGAAGCTTTCTTT
d_gene: NA
abundance: NA
v_gene: TRBV9
j_gene: TRBJ1-1
len: 14

CDR3aa: CASSEQAGYTNEKLFF
CDR3nt: TGTGCCAGCAGCGAGCAGGCGGGATACACTAATGAAAAACTGTTTTTT
d_gene: NA
abundance: NA
v_gene: TRBV7-8
j_gene: TRBJ1-4
len: 16

CDR3aa: CASMAMVDEKLFF
CDR3nt: TGTGCCAGCATGGCGATGGTAGATGAAAAACTGTTTTTT
d_gene: NA
abundance: NA
v_gene: TRBV5-5
j_gene: TRBJ1-4
len: 13

CDR3aa: CASSSSDRSAYEQYF
CDR3nt: TGTGCCAGCAGCTCCTCTGACAGGTCCGCCTACGAGCAGTACTTC
d_gene: NA
abundance: few
v_gene: TRBV7-2
j_gene: TRBJ2-7
len: 15

CDR3aa: CASSAWGTGSNQPQHF
CDR3nt: TGTGCCAGCAGCGCCTGGGGTACTGGGAGCAATCAGCCCCAGCATTTT
d_gene: NA
abundance: few
v_gene: TRBV2
j_gene: TRBJ1-5
len: 16

CDR3aa: CSAGVEQFF
CDR3nt: TGCAGTGCTGGTGTTGAGCAGTTCTTC
d_gene: NA
abundance: NA
v_gene: TRBV20-1
j_gene: TRBJ2-1
len: 9

CDR3aa: CASSPGLTTGELFF
CDR3nt: TGTGCCAGCAGCCCGGGCCTAACCACCGGGGAGCTGTTTTTT
d_gene: NA
abundance: NA
v_gene: TRBV7-2
j_gene: TRBJ2-2
len: 14

CDR3aa: CASSWGTGSNEKLFF
CDR3nt: TGCGCCAGCAGCTGGGGGACAGGATCAAATGAAAAACTGTTTTTT
d_gene: TRBD1
abundance: NA
v_gene: TRBV5-1
j_gene: TRBJ1-4
len: 15